This T cell receptor beta chain emerged from a study of blood T cell repertoires in COVID-19. Study as a whole: Sites in the United States, Italy and Spain provided acute and convalescent COVID-19 samples. T cells, B-cell-depleted T cells, or PBMCs provided the cDNA or gDNA that served as material.

The J segment lost 0 bases and the V segment lost 10 bases, leaving 9 bases of the junction unmatched. The germline gives CDR1 KGHDR, CDR2 SFDVKD. The CDR3 is made up of 15 amino acids. Original data processing: Reference gene primers were amplified, and this amplification served to estimate nucleated cell counts. The table came from immunoSEQ multiplex PCR; TCRdb's copy has only in-frame clones and leaves some out. The V and J calls and clone size were taken over from that table, and D and trimming were inferred from the DNA. Among some 150,000 clones listed, 80% to 90% were seen once. The origin of this receptor is a man aged 35 to 55 with acute or convalescent COVID-19. Sequenced input: peripheral blood. The V gene is TRBV24-1, the J gene TRBJ2-3; the match to TRBD2 covers 7 bases. The CDR3 DNA reads as TGTGCCACATCGGCGGGACTATCTAGCACAGATACGCAGTATTTT. Amino acids: CATSAGLSSTDTQYF.